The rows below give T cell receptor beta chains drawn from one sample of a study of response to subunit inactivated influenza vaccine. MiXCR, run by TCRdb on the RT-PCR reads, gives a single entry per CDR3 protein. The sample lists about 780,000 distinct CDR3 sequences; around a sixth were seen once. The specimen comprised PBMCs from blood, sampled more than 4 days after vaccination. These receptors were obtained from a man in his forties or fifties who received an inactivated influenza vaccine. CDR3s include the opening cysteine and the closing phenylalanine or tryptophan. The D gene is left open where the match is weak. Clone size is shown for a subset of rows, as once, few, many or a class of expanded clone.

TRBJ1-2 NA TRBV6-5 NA CASSYARNYGYTF TGTGCCAGCAGTTACGCGAGGAACTATGGCTACACCTTC
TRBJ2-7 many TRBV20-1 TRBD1 CSARDSLAAYEQYF TGCAGTGCTCGGGACAGTTTGGCAGCCTACGAGCAGTACTTC
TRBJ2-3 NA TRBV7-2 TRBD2 CASSLRSGRGFTDTQYF TGTGCCAGCAGCTTAAGAAGCGGGAGGGGGTTCACAGATACGCAGTATTTT
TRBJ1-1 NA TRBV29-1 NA CSVGTISSEAFF TGCAGCGTGGGGACCATCTCAAGTGAAGCTTTCTTT
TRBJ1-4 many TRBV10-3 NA CAISRTGPEKLFF TGTGCCATCAGTCGAACCGGGCCCGAAAAACTGTTTTTT
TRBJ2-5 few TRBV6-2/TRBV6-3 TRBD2 CASRPFSGRQETQYF TGTGCCAGCAGACCCTTTAGCGGGCGACAAGAGACCCAGTACTTC
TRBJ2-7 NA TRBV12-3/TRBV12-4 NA CASSLNGARLEQYF TGTGCCAGCAGTTTAAACGGAGCCCGCCTCGAGCAGTACTTC
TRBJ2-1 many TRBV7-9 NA CASSLSVEGEQFF TGTGCCAGCAGCTTAAGTGTGGAGGGGGAGCAGTTCTTC
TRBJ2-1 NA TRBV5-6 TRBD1 CASSWGTGVEQFF TGTGCCAGCAGCTGGGGGACAGGGGTCGAGCAGTTCTTC
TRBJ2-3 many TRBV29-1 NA CSVGGAERTDTQYF TGCAGCGTTGGGGGAGCGGAGCGCACAGATACGCAGTATTTT
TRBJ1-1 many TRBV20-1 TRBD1 CSARDAGGGSAFF TGCAGTGCTAGGGATGCAGGGGGTGGCTCAGCTTTCTTT
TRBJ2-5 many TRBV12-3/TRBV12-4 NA CASSLRGQETQYF TGTGCCAGCAGTCTCCGGGGGCAAGAGACCCAGTACTTC
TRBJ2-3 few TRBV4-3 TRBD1 CASSQGGTASDTQYF TGCGCCAGCAGCCAAGGAGGGACAGCCTCAGATACGCAGTATTTT
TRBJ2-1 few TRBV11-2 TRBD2 CASSHTSGDYNEQFF TGTGCCAGCAGCCACACTAGCGGGGACTACAATGAGCAGTTCTTC
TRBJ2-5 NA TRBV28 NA CASIPVGQGGQETQYF TGTGCCAGCATCCCGGTAGGGCAGGGAGGCCAAGAGACCCAGTACTTC
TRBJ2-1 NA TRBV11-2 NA CASSEGTFWQFF TGTGCCAGCAGCGAAGGGACTTTTTGGCAGTTCTTC
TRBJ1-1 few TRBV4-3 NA CASSQDEGGNTEAFF TGCGCCAGCAGCCAAGATGAAGGAGGGAACACTGAAGCTTTCTTT
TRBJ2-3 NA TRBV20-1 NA CSASSAAADTQYF TGCAGTGCTAGCTCTGCTGCGGCAGATACGCAGTATTTT
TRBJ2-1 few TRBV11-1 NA CASSLSFPTTRLSSYNEQFF TGTGCCAGCAGCTTATCCTTTCCCACCACTCGCCTGAGCTCCTACAATGAGCAGTTCTTC
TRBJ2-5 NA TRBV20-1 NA CSASYGVETQYF TGCAGTGCTAGTTATGGGGTTGAGACCCAGTACTTC
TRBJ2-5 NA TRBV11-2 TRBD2 CASSLVSGDGLTQYF TGTGCCAGCAGCTTAGTCAGCGGGGATGGTCTGACCCAGTACTTC
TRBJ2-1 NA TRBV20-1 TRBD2 CCAREPGDSGPTYNEQFF TGCTGTGCTAGAGAACCGGGGGATAGCGGGCCAACCTACAATGAGCAGTTCTTC
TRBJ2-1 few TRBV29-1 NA CSVGHLAINEQFF TGCAGCGTTGGTCACTTGGCCATTAATGAGCAGTTCTTC
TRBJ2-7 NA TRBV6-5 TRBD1 CASSYSGGQGVYEQYF TGTGCCAGCAGTTACAGCGGAGGACAGGGGGTCTACGAGCAGTACTTC
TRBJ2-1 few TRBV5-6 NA CASSLDLAAGYNEQFF TGTGCCAGCAGCTTGGATTTAGCGGCAGGATACAATGAGCAGTTCTTC